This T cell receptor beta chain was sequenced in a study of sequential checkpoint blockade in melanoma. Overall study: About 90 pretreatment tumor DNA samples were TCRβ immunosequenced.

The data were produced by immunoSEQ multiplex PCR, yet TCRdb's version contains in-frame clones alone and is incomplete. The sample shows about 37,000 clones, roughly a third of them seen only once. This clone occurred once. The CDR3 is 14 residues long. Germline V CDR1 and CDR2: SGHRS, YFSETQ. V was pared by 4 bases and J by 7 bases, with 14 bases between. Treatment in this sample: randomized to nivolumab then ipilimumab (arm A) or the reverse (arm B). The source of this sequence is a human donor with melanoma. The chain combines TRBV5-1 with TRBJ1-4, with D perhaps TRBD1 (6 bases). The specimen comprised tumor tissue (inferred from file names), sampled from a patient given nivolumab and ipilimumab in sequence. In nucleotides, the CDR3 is TGCGCCAGCAGCCGAGGGGGTGAGGGTGAAAAACTGTTTTTT. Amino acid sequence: CASSRGGEGEKLFF.